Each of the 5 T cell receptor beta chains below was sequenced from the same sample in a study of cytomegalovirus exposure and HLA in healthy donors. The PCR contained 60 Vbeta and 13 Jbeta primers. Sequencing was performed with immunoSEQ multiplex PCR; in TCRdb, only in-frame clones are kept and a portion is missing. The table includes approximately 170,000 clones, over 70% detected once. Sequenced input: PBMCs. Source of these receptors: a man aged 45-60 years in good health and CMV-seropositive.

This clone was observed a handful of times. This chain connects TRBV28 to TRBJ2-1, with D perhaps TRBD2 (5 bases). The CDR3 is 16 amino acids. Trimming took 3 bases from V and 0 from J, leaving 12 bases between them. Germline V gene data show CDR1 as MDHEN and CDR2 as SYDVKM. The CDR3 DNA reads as TGTGCCAGCAGTTTGAAGGCCGGGAACTCCTACAATGAGCAGTTCTTC. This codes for CASSLKAGNSYNEQFF.

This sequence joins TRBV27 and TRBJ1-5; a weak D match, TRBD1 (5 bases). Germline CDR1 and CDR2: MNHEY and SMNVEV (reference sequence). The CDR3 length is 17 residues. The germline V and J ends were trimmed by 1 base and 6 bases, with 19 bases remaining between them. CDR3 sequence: CASSLWGQKGGGQPQHF. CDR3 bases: TGTGCCAGCAGTTTATGGGGCCAGAAGGGAGGTGGTCAGCCCCAGCATTTT.

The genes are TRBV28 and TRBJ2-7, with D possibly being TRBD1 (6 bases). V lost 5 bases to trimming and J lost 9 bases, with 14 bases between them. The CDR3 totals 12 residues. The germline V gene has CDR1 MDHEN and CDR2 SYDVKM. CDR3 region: CASSVTGLGQYF. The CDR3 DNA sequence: TGTGCCAGCAGTGTGACAGGCTTGGGGCAGTACTTC. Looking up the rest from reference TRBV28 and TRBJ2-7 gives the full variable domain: DVKVTQSSRYLVKRTGEKVFLECVQDMDHENMFWYRQDPGLGLRLIYFSYDVKMKEKGDIPEGYSVSREKKERFSLILESASTNQTSMYLCASSVTGLGQYFGPGTRLTVT.

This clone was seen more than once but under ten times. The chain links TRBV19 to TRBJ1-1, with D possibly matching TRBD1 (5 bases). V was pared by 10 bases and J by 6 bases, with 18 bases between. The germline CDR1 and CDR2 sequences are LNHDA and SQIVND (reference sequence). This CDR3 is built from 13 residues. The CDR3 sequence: CATSDTGGAEAFF. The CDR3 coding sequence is TGTGCCACCTCGGACACCGGAGGGGCTGAAGCTTTCTTT.

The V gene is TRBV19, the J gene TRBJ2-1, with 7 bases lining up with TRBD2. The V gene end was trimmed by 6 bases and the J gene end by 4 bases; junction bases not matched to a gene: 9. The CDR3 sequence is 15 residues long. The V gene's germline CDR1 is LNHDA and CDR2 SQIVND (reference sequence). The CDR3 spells CASSIKGRGYNEQFF. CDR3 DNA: TGTGCCAGTAGCATCAAGGGGAGGGGTTACAATGAGCAGTTCTTC.